This record concerns one T cell receptor beta chain sequence. Its antigen is unidentified. TCRdb recomputed calls from the RT-PCR reads with MiXCR, one row per CDR3 protein. This sample yields 650,000 or so distinct CDR3 sequences, of which around 13% are seen a single time; 7.6% belongs to the top ten. This specimen comes from a study of response to subunit inactivated influenza vaccine. Broader study findings: Researchers suggested that each seasonal influenza vaccination recruits few new T cells.

The origin of this receptor is a man in his fifties or sixties who received an inactivated influenza vaccine. The sequencing used PBMCs from blood, collected 14 days before vaccination.

The DNA for the CDR3 is TGTGCCACCAGTGCTCCAGCGGGAGTCCCAGATACGCAGTATTTT. Translating gives CATSAPAGVPDTQYF. This chain uses TRBV24-1 with TRBJ2-3, with 8 bases identical to TRBD2. The CDR3 covers 15 residues. The J segment lost 4 bases and the V segment lost 5 bases, leaving 7 bases of the junction unmatched. Germline CDR1 is KGHDR and CDR2 is SFDVKD.